This TCR beta chain was obtained from a study of T cells in Graves' hyperthyroidism and ophthalmopathy. Amplified regions were TCR beta CDR3 sequences from RNA transcripts. TCR CDR3 underwent first-round RT-PCR with the HTBI primer set. TCRdb re-called the multiplex PCR reads with MiXCR, one entry per CDR3 protein. This sample has approximately 600,000 distinct CDR3 sequences, with 13% to 15% found just once. This clonotype has ten or more counts. The germline V gene has CDR1 SGDLS and CDR2 YYNGEE. After removal of 4 bases from V and 4 bases from J, the junction contained 4 bases not matched to a gene. The CDR3 spans 14 residues.

The chain combines TRBV9 with TRBJ2-7; 11 positions agree with TRBD2. The receptor was derived from a young woman with Graves' ophthalmopathy. Material for sequencing was blood. DNA for the CDR3: TGTGCCAGCAGCCCGAGGACTAGCGGGTACGAGCAGTACTTC. As protein: CASSPRTSGYEQYF. The entire variable domain, with the rest obtained from reference TRBV9 and TRBJ2-7, is as follows: DSGVTQTPKHLITATGQRVTLRCSPRSGDLSVYWYQQSLDQGLQFLIQYYNGEERAKGNILERFSAQQFPDLHSELNLSSLELGDSALYFCASSPRTSGYEQYFGPGTRLTVT.